This T cell receptor (beta chain) was identified during a study of response to subunit inactivated influenza vaccine. Findings and limits, study-wide: A suggestion made by the authors is that each seasonal influenza vaccination recruits few new T cells.

The V end lost 6 bases, the J end lost 14 bases, and 11 bases lay between the germline ends. Germline CDR1 reads MNHNY; CDR2 reads SVGAGI (reference sequence). The CDR3 is 11 amino acids. This clonotype was seen more than once but under ten times. Its cognate antigen is unknown. MiXCR, run by TCRdb on the RT-PCR reads, gives a single entry per CDR3 protein. The table shows under 800,000 distinct CDR3 sequences, with roughly 14% occurring only once. The sequences come from PBMCs from blood, collected 14 to 15 days before vaccination. The chain joins TRBV6-6 to TRBJ1-6; D remains unclear. This TCR was recovered from a man over 45 who received an inactivated influenza vaccine. The CDR3 spells CASSRGPTLHF. The CDR3 DNA sequence: TGTGCCAGCAGCCGTGGGCCCACCCTCCACTTT.